These T cell receptor beta chains were read from a single sample in a study of blood T cell repertoires in COVID-19. The repertoire was sequenced with immunoSEQ multiplex PCR; TCRdb's copy has only in-frame clones and lacks some. The sample lists 150,000 or so clones, over 70% occurring once. What was sequenced was PBMCs or T cells enriched from blood (not recorded which). Receptor source: a woman aged 60 to 75 who had recovered from COVID-19. CDR3s include the opening cysteine and the closing phenylalanine or tryptophan. The D gene is left open where the match is weak. The size field is filled for only some rows; it gives once, few, many or a size class.

>TRBV6-5|.|.|11|TRBJ2-1
TGTGCCAGCAGTTCAAACGGGGAGCAGTTCTTC
CASSSNGEQFF
>TRBV14|TRBD1|.|17|TRBJ2-5
TGTGCCAGCAGCCGAACCTCCGGGACAGGGGGGCTGGAGACCCAGTACTTC
CASSRTSGTGGLETQYF
>TRBV3-1/TRBV3-2|.|.|14|TRBJ1-1
TGTGCCAGCAGCCAAGCTCCCGTCGACACTGAAGCTTTCTTT
CASSQAPVDTEAFF
>TRBV11-3|TRBD1|.|14|TRBJ2-1
TGTGCCAGCAGCTCCCTCAGGGGGCAGGGCGAGCAGTTCTTC
CASSSLRGQGEQFF
>TRBV4-1|TRBD1|.|17|TRBJ1-6
TGCGCCAGCAGCCAAGACTCAGGGGGGAATTATAATTCACCCCTCCACTTT
CASSQDSGGNYNSPLHF
>TRBV14|.|few|14|TRBJ2-7
TGTGCCAGCAGCCAAAGTACCCTTGTACGAGGGCAGTACTTC
CASSQSTLVRGQYF
>TRBV30|TRBD1|few|14|TRBJ1-4
TGTGCCTGGAGTGGGACAGGGACTAATGAAAAACTGTTTTTT
CAWSGTGTNEKLFF
>TRBV19|.|.|15|TRBJ1-2
TGTGCCAGTAGTATAGCCCCCAGGGGAGAGGTTGGCTACACCTTC
CASSIAPRGEVGYTF
>TRBV13|.|.|15|TRBJ2-3
TGTGCCAGCAGCTTAGGGGACGACTATAAAGATACGCAGTATTTT
CASSLGDDYKDTQYF
>TRBV12-5|.|.|11|TRBJ1-1
TGTGCTAGTGGTCGAGACACTGAAGCTTTCTTT
CASGRDTEAFF
>TRBV25-1|.|.|15|TRBJ2-1
TGTGCCAGCAGTGAAGAGGTGTACTCCTACAATGAGCAGTTCTTC
CASSEEVYSYNEQFF
>TRBV25-1|.|.|17|TRBJ2-1
TGTGCCAGCAGTGGCCAAACCGGGACAAATACCTACAATGAGCAGTTCTTC
CASSGQTGTNTYNEQFF
>TRBV7-6|.|.|12|TRBJ2-2
TGTGCCAGCAGCCTATTCACCGGGGAGCTGTTTTTT
CASSLFTGELFF
>TRBV12-5|TRBD1|.|15|TRBJ1-4
TGTGCTAGTGGTTTGATTTCAGGGGGTTTTGAAAAACTGTTTTTT
CASGLISGGFEKLFF
>TRBV29-1|TRBD1|.|14|TRBJ1-1
TGCAGCGTTGAAGGACAGGGGGTTGGCACTGAAGCTTTCTTT
CSVEGQGVGTEAFF
>TRBV7-8|TRBD2|once|15|TRBJ2-2
TGTGCCAGCAGCCTGGGACTAGCGGGATTAGGGGAGCTGTTTTTT
CASSLGLAGLGELFF
>TRBV12-3/TRBV12-4|TRBD1|.|12|TRBJ2-5
TGTGCCAGCACCACAGGGGTAGAGACCCAGTACTTC
CASTTGVETQYF
>TRBV6-5|.|.|13|TRBJ1-1
TGTGCCAGCAGCGTACAGGGGAACACTGAAGCTTTCTTT
CASSVQGNTEAFF
>TRBV7-2|.|.|13|TRBJ2-7
TGTGCCAGCAGTTCAGCTCGAGGGTGGGAGCAGTACTTC
CASSSARGWEQYF
>TRBV2|.|once|15|TRBJ1-1
TGTGCCAGCAGCCGAGACAGAGCCCTTAACACTGAAGCTTTCTTT
CASSRDRALNTEAFF
>TRBV5-1|TRBD2|.|16|TRBJ2-3
TGCGCCAGCAGCTTGGGGACTAGCGGAACCACAGATACGCAGTATTTT
CASSLGTSGTTDTQYF
>TRBV13|TRBD1|.|15|TRBJ1-4
TGTGCCAGCAGCCCCGGACAGGGGCGGGGTGAAAAACTGTTTTTT
CASSPGQGRGEKLFF
>TRBV4-1|.|.|14|TRBJ1-1
TGCGCCAGCAGCCAAGAGGGCGCGGGCACTGAAGCTTTCTTT
CASSQEGAGTEAFF
>TRBV5-4|TRBD1|.|14|TRBJ1-1
TGTGCCAGCAGCCCCGACAGGGGGAGCACTGAAGCTTTCTTT
CASSPDRGSTEAFF
>TRBV4-1|.|.|16|TRBJ1-6
TGCGCCAGCAGCCAGGGTGACAGGATCAGAAATTCACCCCTCCACTTT
CASSQGDRIRNSPLHF
>TRBV5-4|TRBD2|.|15|TRBJ2-7
TGTACCAGCAGCTTGTCAGCGGGGGGAGGTGAGGAGCAGTACTTC
CTSSLSAGGGEEQYF
>TRBV4-2|.|once|14|TRBJ1-1
TGTGCCAGCAGCCAAGACCCCCAGGGGACTGAAGCTTTCTTT
CASSQDPQGTEAFF
>TRBV30|TRBD1|.|13|TRBJ1-1
TGTGCCTGGATCCCCGACAGGGGCACTGAAGCTTTCTTT
CAWIPDRGTEAFF
>TRBV5-6|TRBD1|.|15|TRBJ1-2
TGTGCCAGCAGCGGGCGTGGACAGGGCGTCTATGGCTACACCTTC
CASSGRGQGVYGYTF
>TRBV7-2|TRBD2|few|18|TRBJ2-7
TGTGCCAGCAGCTTAGCGCGGACTAGCGGGGGGAGCTCCTACGAGCAGTACTTC
CASSLARTSGGSSYEQYF
>TRBV27|TRBD1|.|15|TRBJ1-2
TGTGCCAGCAGCAGATACCCGGGACAGGGGTATGGCTACACCTTC
CASSRYPGQGYGYTF
>TRBV3-1/TRBV3-2|TRBD1|.|14|TRBJ1-1
TGTGCCAGCAGCCAAGGACAGGGGGACACTGAAGCTTTCTTT
CASSQGQGDTEAFF
>TRBV4-1|.|few|14|TRBJ1-1
TGCGCCAGCAGACCTGACAGCATGAACACTGAAGCTTTCTTT
CASRPDSMNTEAFF
>TRBV6-5|TRBD1|.|14|TRBJ1-6
TGTGCCAGCAGTTTGACAGGGGGAAATTCACCCCTCCACTTT
CASSLTGGNSPLHF
>TRBV6-1|.|once|15|TRBJ1-2
TGTGCCAGCAGTGAAATCTACCCCCCCCGTGGTGGCTACACCTTC
CASSEIYPPRGGYTF
>TRBV5-1|.|.|15|TRBJ2-7
TGCGCCAGCAGCTTGGGCGGCGGGGAGACCTACGAGCAGTACTTC
CASSLGGGETYEQYF
>TRBV6-2/TRBV6-3|.|.|11|TRBJ2-5
TGTGCCAGCAGTTCCAAAGAGACCCAGTACTTC
CASSSKETQYF
>TRBV6-4|.|.|15|TRBJ2-4
TGTGCCAGCACCCCTGGACTCTTAGCCAAAAACATTCAGTACTTC
CASTPGLLAKNIQYF
>TRBV13|.|.|15|TRBJ1-4
TGTGCCAGCAGCCGAAACAGGCGTCCTAATGAAAAACTGTTTTTT
CASSRNRRPNEKLFF
>TRBV30|TRBD2|.|14|TRBJ2-7
TGTGCCTGGACAGAAGCGGGGGGCTCCTACGAGCAGTACTTC
CAWTEAGGSYEQYF
>TRBV12-5|TRBD1|.|14|TRBJ1-1
TGTGCTAGTGGGGGCACAGGGGTGAACACTGAAGCTTTCTTT
CASGGTGVNTEAFF
>TRBV7-9|TRBD1|.|15|TRBJ1-1
TGTGCCAGCAGCAGGGACAGGGGGGGCGGCACTGAAGCTTTCTTT
CASSRDRGGGTEAFF
>TRBV10-2|.|.|11|TRBJ2-7
TGCGCCAGCAGTGAATTGGGGCCGAGTTACTTC
CASSELGPSYF
>TRBV6-1|.|.|14|TRBJ1-2
TGTGCCAGCAGTGAATTCACAACTAACTATGGCTACACCTTC
CASSEFTTNYGYTF
>TRBV5-1|.|.|13|TRBJ2-5
TGCGCCAGCAGCTTGGGGGCAGGGGAGACCCAGTACTTC
CASSLGAGETQYF
>TRBV6-1|.|.|12|TRBJ1-2
TGTGCCAGCAGTGAAGGGAGCTATGGCTACACCTTC
CASSEGSYGYTF
>TRBV6-5|.|.|14|TRBJ1-2
TGTGCCAGCAGCCCCTACGTCACAGACTATGGCTACACCTTC
CASSPYVTDYGYTF
>TRBV7-8|.|.|14|TRBJ1-4
TGTGCCAGCAGCGTAACAGGGTTGGGGGAAAAACTGTTTTTT
CASSVTGLGEKLFF
>TRBV24-1|TRBD1|.|15|TRBJ1-2
TGTGCCACCAGCATGACAGGGGCGAGTAGCTATGGCTACACCTTC
CATSMTGASSYGYTF
>TRBV11-2|.|few|17|TRBJ1-1
TGTGCCAGCAGCAAACGGGTCACAGGGCCGGGTGAGAATGAAGCTTTCTTT
CASSKRVTGPGENEAFF
>TRBV7-9|TRBD2|.|18|TRBJ2-1
TGTGCCAGCAGTCCTCCGGGACTAGCGGGGGGAAGAAACAATGAGCAGTTCTTC
CASSPPGLAGGRNNEQFF
>TRBV12-3/TRBV12-4|.|.|13|TRBJ2-4
TGTGCCAGCAGCACTCTAGCCAAAAACATTCAGTACTTC
CASSTLAKNIQYF
>TRBV5-4|.|.|11|TRBJ1-2
TGTGCCAGCAGCTTGACAGGGGGCTACACCTTC
CASSLTGGYTF
>TRBV7-9|TRBD2|.|15|TRBJ2-1
TGTGCCAGCAGCGCGCGGGGGGCCTCCTACAATGAGCAGTTCTTC
CASSARGASYNEQFF
>TRBV10-3|.|.|14|TRBJ1-1
TGTGCCATCCGCCCAGGGGCTTCGAACACTGAAGCTTTCTTT
CAIRPGASNTEAFF